Included here is one T cell receptor (beta chain) sequence, with context. What it recognizes is unknown. The sample providers were healthy Caucasian people from Russia, aged about 6 to 90. The data belong to a study of blood T cells in healthy people across ages. A second PCR of about 7 to 12 cycles used a sample-barcoded 5' primer and a J-beta primer mix. TCRdb reprocessed the 5' RACE reads via MiXCR and lists one record per CDR3 protein. The sample shows 650,000 to 900,000 distinct CDR3 sequences, 62% of them seen only once. Deletions cut 5 bases from V and 2 bases from J, with 16 bases between. Germline CDR1 is DFQATT and CDR2 is SNEGSKA (reference sequence). The CDR3 length is 15 residues. Study outcomes and limitations: Observed TCR beta diversity per million T cells went down as age went up. This fall followed a roughly linear course with age.

This rearrangement joins TRBV20-1 to TRBJ2-1, with D possibly being TRBD2 (5 bases). The sequence was collected from a man aged 25 to 40 in good health. The sequenced material came from blood. The DNA for the CDR3 is TGCAGTGCTGCGAATTCGGACTCACCCTACAATGAGCAGTTCTTC. This codes for CSAANSDSPYNEQFF.